This T cell receptor beta chain was obtained from a study of T cell clusters in autoimmune cytopenias. Across the study: A median of around 50,000 TRB reads per sample yielded a median around 2,000 distinct clonotypes.

The CDR3 runs 12 residues. Germline assignment: CDR1 MDHEN and CDR2 SYDVKM. TRB was amplified from about 250 ng of peripheral blood genomic DNA per sample. Multiplex touch-down PCR amplified TRB using TRB-A and TRB-B pools in one tube. TCRdb reprocessed the multiplex PCR reads, keeping one entry per CDR3 protein, no DNA. The table lists about 12,000 distinct CDR3 sequences. Separately, the same data were catalogued under a study of T cell repertoires in aging, cancer and after chemotherapy.

Specimen: peripheral blood. The chain couples TRBV28 to TRBJ2-7; TCRdb lists TRBD2, though no DNA is available to test this call. The origin of this receptor is a human donor in good health. CDR3 sequence: CASSFRLREQYF.